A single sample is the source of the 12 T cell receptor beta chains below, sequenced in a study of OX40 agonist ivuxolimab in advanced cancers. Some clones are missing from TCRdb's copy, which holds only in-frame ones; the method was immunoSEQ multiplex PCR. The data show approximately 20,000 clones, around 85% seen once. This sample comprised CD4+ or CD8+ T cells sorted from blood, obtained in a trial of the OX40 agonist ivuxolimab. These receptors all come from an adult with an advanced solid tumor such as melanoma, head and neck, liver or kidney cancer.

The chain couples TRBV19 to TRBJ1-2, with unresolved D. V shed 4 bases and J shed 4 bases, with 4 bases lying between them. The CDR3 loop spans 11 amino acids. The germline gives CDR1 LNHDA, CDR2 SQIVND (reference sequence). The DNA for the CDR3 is TGTGCCAGTAGTAACTCCTATGGCTACACCTTC. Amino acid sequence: CASSNSYGYTF. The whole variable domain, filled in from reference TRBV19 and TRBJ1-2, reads DGGITQSPKYLFRKEGQNVTLSCEQNLNHDAMYWYRQDPGQGLRLIYYSQIVNDFQKGDIAEGYSVSREKKESFPLTVTSAQKNPTAFYLCASSNSYGYTFGSGTRLTVV.

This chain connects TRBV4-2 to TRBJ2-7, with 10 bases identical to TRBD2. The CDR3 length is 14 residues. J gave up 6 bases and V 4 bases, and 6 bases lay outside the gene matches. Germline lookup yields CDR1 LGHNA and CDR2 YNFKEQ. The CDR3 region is CASSPSGSRGEQYF. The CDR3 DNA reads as TGTGCCAGCAGCCCTAGCGGGAGTCGGGGCGAGCAGTACTTC.

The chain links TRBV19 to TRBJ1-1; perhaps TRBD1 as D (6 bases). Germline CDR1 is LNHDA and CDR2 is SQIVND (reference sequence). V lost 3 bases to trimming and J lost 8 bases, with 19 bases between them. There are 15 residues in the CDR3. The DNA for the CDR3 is TGTGCCAGTAGTATTAATCGGAATTGGGGGCCGGAAGCTTTCTTT. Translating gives CASSINRNWGPEAFF. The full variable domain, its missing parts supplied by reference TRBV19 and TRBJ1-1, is DGGITQSPKYLFRKEGQNVTLSCEQNLNHDAMYWYRQDPGQGLRLIYYSQIVNDFQKGDIAEGYSVSREKKESFPLTVTSAQKNPTAFYLCASSINRNWGPEAFFGQGTRLTVV.

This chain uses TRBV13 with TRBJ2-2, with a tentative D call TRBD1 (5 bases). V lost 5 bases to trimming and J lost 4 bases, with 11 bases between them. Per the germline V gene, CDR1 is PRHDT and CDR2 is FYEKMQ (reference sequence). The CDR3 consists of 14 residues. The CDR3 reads CASSPRVITGELFF. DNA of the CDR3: TGTGCCAGCAGCCCCAGGGTTATCACCGGGGAGCTGTTTTTT.

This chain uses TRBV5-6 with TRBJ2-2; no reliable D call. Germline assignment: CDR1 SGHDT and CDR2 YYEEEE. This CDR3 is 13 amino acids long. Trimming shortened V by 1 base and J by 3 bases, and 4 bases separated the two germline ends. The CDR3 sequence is CASSLWYTGELFF. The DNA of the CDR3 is TGTGCCAGCAGCTTGTGGTACACCGGGGAGCTGTTTTTT.

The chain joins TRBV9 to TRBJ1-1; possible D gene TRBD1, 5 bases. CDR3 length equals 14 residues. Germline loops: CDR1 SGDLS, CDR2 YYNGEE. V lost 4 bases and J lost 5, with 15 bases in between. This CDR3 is CASSPSGPGTEAFF. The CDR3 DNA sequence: TGTGCCAGCAGCCCTTCTGGACCAGGGACTGAAGCTTTCTTT. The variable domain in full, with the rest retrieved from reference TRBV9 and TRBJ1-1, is DSGVTQTPKHLITATGQRVTLRCSPRSGDLSVYWYQQSLDQGLQFLIQYYNGEERAKGNILERFSAQQFPDLHSELNLSSLELGDSALYFCASSPSGPGTEAFFGQGTRLTVV.

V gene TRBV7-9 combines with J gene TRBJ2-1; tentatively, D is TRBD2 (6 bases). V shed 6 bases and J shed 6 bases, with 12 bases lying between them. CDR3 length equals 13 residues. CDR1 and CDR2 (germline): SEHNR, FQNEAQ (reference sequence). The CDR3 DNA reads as TGTGCCAGCAGGTTGGGACTGTCCAATGAGCAGTTCTTC. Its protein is CASRLGLSNEQFF.

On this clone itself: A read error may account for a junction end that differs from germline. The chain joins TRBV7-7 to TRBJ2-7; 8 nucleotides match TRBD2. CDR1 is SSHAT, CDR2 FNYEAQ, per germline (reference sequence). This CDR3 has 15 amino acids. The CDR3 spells CASSLGHGGAYEQYF. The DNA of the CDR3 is TGTGCTAGCAGCTTAGGCCACGGGGGGGCTTACGAGCAGTACTTC.

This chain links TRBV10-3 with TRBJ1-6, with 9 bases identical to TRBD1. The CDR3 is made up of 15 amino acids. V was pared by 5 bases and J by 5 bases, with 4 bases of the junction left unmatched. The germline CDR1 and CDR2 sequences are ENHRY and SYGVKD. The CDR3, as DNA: TGTGCCATCAGTACAGGGGGCTGGGATAATTCACCCCTCCACTTT. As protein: CAISTGGWDNSPLHF.

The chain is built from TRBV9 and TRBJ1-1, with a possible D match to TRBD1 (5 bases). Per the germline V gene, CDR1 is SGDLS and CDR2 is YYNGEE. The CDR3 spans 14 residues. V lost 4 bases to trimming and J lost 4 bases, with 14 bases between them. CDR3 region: CASSPGGSGTEAFF. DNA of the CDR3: TGTGCCAGCAGCCCTGGGGGGTCGGGCACTGAAGCTTTCTTT.

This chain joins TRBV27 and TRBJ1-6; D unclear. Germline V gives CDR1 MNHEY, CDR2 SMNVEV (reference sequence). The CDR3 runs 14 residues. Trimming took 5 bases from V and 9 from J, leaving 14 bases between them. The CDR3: CASSLPSLGSPLHF. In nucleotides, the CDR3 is TGTGCCAGCAGTCTCCCCTCCCTTGGTTCACCCCTCCACTTT.

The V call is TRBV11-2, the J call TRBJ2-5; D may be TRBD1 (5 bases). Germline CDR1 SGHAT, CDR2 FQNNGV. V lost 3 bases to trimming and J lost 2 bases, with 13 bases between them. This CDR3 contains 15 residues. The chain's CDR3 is CASSLGRSEQETQYF. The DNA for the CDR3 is TGTGCCAGCAGCTTGGGGCGGAGTGAACAAGAGACCCAGTACTTC.